The subject of this entry is one T cell receptor (beta chain). The sample originates from a study of shared clonotypes between healthy human individuals. The data were produced by immunoSEQ multiplex PCR, yet TCRdb's version contains in-frame clones alone and is incomplete. The table shows some 2.1 million clones, with 85% to 95% occurring only once. Germline CDR1 reads ENHRY; CDR2 reads SYGVKD. The CDR3 is 15 residues long. V gave up 4 bases and J gave up 4 bases; unmatched junction bases: 8. Specimen: naive CD4+ T cells sorted from blood. Specified subset: CD45RA+ positively selected. The TCR sequence derives from a man aged 18 to 30 in good health. V usage is TRBV10-3 and J usage is TRBJ2-5, with 8 nucleotides matching TRBD1. The chain's CDR3 is CAISAARTGSETQYF. CDR3 bases: TGTGCCATCAGTGCTGCCCGGACAGGGTCAGAGACCCAGTACTTC.